The present T cell receptor (beta chain) was sequenced within a study of cytomegalovirus exposure and HLA in healthy donors. Study information: A later analysis reported the 120 or so validation repertoires used the same platform as the approximately 700 first-cohort repertoires. Study-wide results and caveats: A few of the chains that were CMV-associated were confirmed in vitro to be specific for CMV antigens. While the bulk of TCR sequences proved rare, some public TCRs turned up in many donors.

The table came from immunoSEQ multiplex PCR; TCRdb's copy has only in-frame clones and leaves some out. The sample records under 150,000 clones, around 85% being singletons. A remark on this clone: What it binds is unknown.

The V gene lost 5 bases and the J gene lost 2 bases, with 13 bases spanning the gap. This CDR3 spans 15 amino acids. Germline CDR1 is MGHDK and CDR2 is SYGVNS. V and J are TRBV25-1 and TRBJ2-1, with a possible D match to TRBD1 (6 bases). Sequencing input: PBMCs. This clonotype originated in a man aged 18 to 30 in good health and CMV-seronegative. The CDR3 DNA reads as TGTGCCAGCAGTCCGTTCAGGGGACCCTACAATGAGCAGTTCTTC. This gives the protein CASSPFRGPYNEQFF.